This T cell receptor (beta chain) was recorded in a study of T cell repertoires in cytomegalovirus infection. Overall study: Through public TCR beta signatures, both CMV infection and matching HLA type were indicated.

TCRdb itself ran the reads through MiXCR, one entry per CDR3 protein. The sample lists fewer than 1,000,000 distinct CDR3 sequences; about a third were seen once. V lost 4 bases and J 4 bases, leaving 13 bases between the germline ends. The CDR3 extends over 14 amino acids. A few counts support this clonotype. Its antigen is unidentified. Material: cultured CD8+ T cells from PBMCs, obtained from culture after CMV antigen stimulation. The chain carries TRBV12-3 or TRBV12-4 and TRBJ1-2; D is possibly TRBD1 (5 bases). The receptor's source is a human donor in good health (CMV status not recorded). Some clones in this sample may be carry-over from other donors' samples. CDR3 in DNA: TGTGCCAGCAGTTCCGGGACCCAACCCTATGGCTACACCTTC. Protein: CASSSGTQPYGYTF.